The 13 T cell receptor beta chains listed next were all sequenced from one sample in a study of cytomegalovirus exposure and HLA in healthy donors. PCR employed 60 Vbeta and 13 Jbeta primers. The protocol was immunoSEQ multiplex PCR, while the TCRdb copy is restricted to in-frame clones and leaves out a portion. The sample gives 160,000 or so clones, about 77% of which show up once; roughly 1.3% is in the top ten. The specimen was PBMCs. The receptors stem from a man younger than 45 in good health and CMV-seronegative.

The V gene is TRBV7-3, the J gene TRBJ2-1, with D perhaps matching TRBD1 (5 bases). CDR3 size: 13 residues. Germline V lookup: CDR1 SGHTA, CDR2 FQGTGA. Trimming removed 5 bases from V and 6 bases from J, with 11 bases in between. CDR3 nucleotides: TGTGCCAGCAGCATGACAGTCGGCAATGAGCAGTTCTTC. Translation gives CASSMTVGNEQFF.

The chain combines TRBV10-3 with TRBJ2-1; 15 nucleotides agree with TRBD2. Unmatched junction bases numbered 9, after V lost 10 bases and J lost 2 bases. CDR1 ENHRY and CDR2 SYGVKD come from the germline V gene. There are 17 residues in the CDR3. The DNA of the CDR3 is TGTGCCACGATGCCGGGACTAGCGGGGGGCACCTACAATGAGCAGTTCTTC. Translated, it gives CATMPGLAGGTYNEQFF.

This clone was detected only a few times. J is TRBJ1-3 and V is TRBV5-1; D remains ambiguous. The CDR3 totals 16 residues. Germline CDR1 SGHRS, CDR2 YFSETQ. Trimming took off 0 bases at V and 3 bases at J, with 13 bases between the two ends. The CDR3 DNA is TGCGCCAGCAGCTTGGAAAGTCTAGGCTTTGGAAACACCATATATTTT. It encodes CASSLESLGFGNTIYF.

This clone was seen a few times. The J gene is TRBJ2-7, the V gene TRBV28, with TRBD2 as a possible D gene (5 bases). Trimming removed 6 bases from V and 9 bases from J, with 15 bases in between. The CDR3 sequence is 12 residues long. CDR1 is MDHEN and CDR2 is SYDVKM in the germline V gene. For the CDR3, the DNA is TGTGCCAGCAGCACAAACCGGGAAGGGCAGTACTTC. It yields the protein CASSTNREGQYF. The whole variable domain, filled in from reference TRBV28 and TRBJ2-7, reads DVKVTQSSRYLVKRTGEKVFLECVQDMDHENMFWYRQDPGLGLRLIYFSYDVKMKEKGDIPEGYSVSREKKERFSLILESASTNQTSMYLCASSTNREGQYFGPGTRLTVT.

This clone was observed a single time. The genes are TRBV25-1 and TRBJ2-3; 7 bases line up with TRBD2. J was trimmed by 2 bases and V by 2 bases; bases with no gene match: 7. Germline V gives CDR1 MGHDK, CDR2 SYGVNS. This CDR3 contains 16 residues. This CDR3 reads CASSEQTLAATDTQYF. As DNA, the CDR3 is TGTGCCAGCAGTGAACAGACGCTAGCGGCCACAGATACGCAGTATTTT.

CDR3 protein: CASSQDFGYEQYF. As DNA, the CDR3 is TGCGCCAGCAGCCAAGATTTCGGGTACGAGCAGTACTTC. The chain couples TRBV4-3 to TRBJ2-7; no definite D call. The CDR3 loop spans 13 amino acids. Trimming stripped 0 bases from V and 4 bases from J, with 7 bases between. In germline, CDR1 is LGHNA, CDR2 YSLEER.

J is TRBJ1-1 and V is TRBV2; 7 bases line up with TRBD1. Trimming removed 9 bases from V and 2 bases from J; junction bases left unmatched: 3. Germline V CDR1 and CDR2: SNHLY, FYNNEI. This CDR3 has 12 residues. CDR3 sequence reads: CASRDSNTEAFF. In nucleotides, the CDR3 is TGTGCCAGTAGGGACAGTAACACTGAAGCTTTCTTT.

This rearrangement joins TRBV11-3 to TRBJ2-7; 8 bases map to TRBD1. CDR3 length: 18 residues. Germline CDR1 reads SGHNT; CDR2 reads YENEEA. Trimming removed 0 bases from V and 6 bases from J; junction bases left unmatched: 16. The CDR3 DNA sequence: TGTGCCAGCAGCTTAGATCCCCGGGAGCACAGGGGGAAATTCGAGCAGTACTTC. Protein: CASSLDPREHRGKFEQYF.

A single count supports this clone. The chain employs TRBV5-1 and TRBJ2-1; TRBD1 matches 8 bases. CDR3 length: 14 residues. CDR1 is SGHRS, CDR2 YFSETQ, per germline. Trimming removed 2 bases from V and 5 bases from J; junction bases left unmatched: 3. The CDR3 spells CASSLGQGNNEQFF. In nucleotides, the CDR3 is TGCGCCAGCAGCTTAGGACAGGGTAACAATGAGCAGTTCTTC. The full variable domain, its missing parts supplied by reference TRBV5-1 and TRBJ2-1, is KAGVTQTPRYLIKTRGQQVTLSCSPISGHRSVSWYQQTPGQGLQFLFEYFSETQRNKGNFPGRFSGRQFSNSRSEMNVSTLELGDSALYLCASSLGQGNNEQFFGPGTRLTVL.

The genes are TRBV6-4 and TRBJ1-6; D remains unclear. The V end was cut by 0 bases, the J end by 11 bases, with 14 bases between. CDR1 is MRHNA and CDR2 is SNTAGT in the germline V gene. The CDR3 is 15 residues long. The chain's CDR3 is CASSDSAVGSTPLHF. The CDR3 region has the DNA TGTGCCAGCAGTGACTCAGCGGTGGGGTCCACACCCCTCCACTTT.

The chain links TRBV30 to TRBJ1-4; 7 bases line up with TRBD1. The V and J ends lost 0 bases and 7 bases, in that order; junction bases with no gene match: 5. This CDR3 is 14 amino acids long. Per the germline V gene, CDR1 is GTSNPN and CDR2 is SVGIG (reference sequence). The CDR3 coding sequence is TGTGCCTGGAGTGTAAAGGGGGCGGGTGAAAAACTGTTTTTT. Its translation is CAWSVKGAGEKLFF.

This clone was picked up one time. The genes are TRBV6-6 and TRBJ1-6; 9 positions agree with TRBD1. With V trimmed by 5 bases and J by 8 bases, 7 bases remained unmatched. Germline lookup yields CDR1 MNHNY and CDR2 SVGAGI (reference sequence). The length of the CDR3 is 15 residues. CDR3 region: CASSTPTGGDSPLHF. The CDR3 nucleotides are TGTGCCAGCAGTACCCCGACAGGGGGTGATTCACCCCTCCACTTT.

The rearrangement uses TRBV30 and TRBJ1-6; perhaps TRBD1 as D (5 bases). Germline loops: CDR1 GTSNPN, CDR2 SVGIG (reference sequence). V was cut by 2 bases and J by 2 bases, with 10 bases left in between. The CDR3 has 15 amino acids. CDR3 nucleotides: TGTGCCTGGAGTATCCGGACACCCTATAATTCACCCCTCCACTTT. This codes for CAWSIRTPYNSPLHF. Complete variable domain (other parts from reference TRBV30 and TRBJ1-6): SQTIHQWPATLVQPVGSPLSLECTVEGTSNPNLYWYRQAAGRGLQLLFYSVGIGQISSEVPQNLSASRPQDRQFILSSKKLLLSDSGFYLCAWSIRTPYNSPLHFGNGTRLTVT.